Listed here are 2 T cell receptor beta chains from one sample, sequenced in a study of low-dose radiotherapy and immunotherapy resistance in tumors. Both TCRalpha and TCRbeta chains were reverse transcribed with V-gene-specific primers. TCRs underwent 20 PCR cycles of amplification with a constant-region primer and V-primer adapter. TCRdb ran MiXCR on the reads and lists one entry per CDR3 protein. This table holds 30,000 or so distinct CDR3 sequences, around 47% found once. Time point of the sample: after trial treatment. Treatment reported: LDRT plus nivolumab, ipilimumab, low-dose cyclophosphamide and aspirin (RACIN trial). Sequenced material: PBMCs, taken after low-dose radiotherapy plus immunotherapy. The receptors here all came from a male donor with gallbladder cancer.

This chain uses TRBV6-5 with TRBJ1-1; the D is unclear. This CDR3 has 11 amino acids. Trimming took 8 bases from V and 3 from J, leaving 7 bases between them. Germline V gene sequence: CDR1 MNHEY, CDR2 SVGAGI. The DNA of the CDR3 is TGTGCCAGCCAAACTTACACTGAAGCTTTCTTT. Translating it yields CASQTYTEAFF.

This clonotype was seen repeatedly, ten times or more. The J gene is TRBJ2-3, the V gene TRBV2; 7 positions match TRBD2. The germline V gene has CDR1 SNHLY and CDR2 FYNNEI. With 6 bases clipped from V and 2 bases from J, the junction kept 5 bases outside the gene matches. This CDR3 spans 14 amino acids. The CDR3 nucleotides read TGTGCCAGCAGCCCGACTAGCTTCACAGATACGCAGTATTTT. This gives the protein CASSPTSFTDTQYF. The full variable domain, completed using reference TRBV2 and TRBJ2-3, is EPEVTQTPSHQVTQMGQEVILRCVPISNHLYFYWYRQILGQKVEFLVSFYNNEISEKSEIFDDQFSVERPDGSNFTLKIRSTKLEDSAMYFCASSPTSFTDTQYFGPGTRLTVL.